This record concerns one T cell receptor (beta chain) sequence. Other DNA sequences in the sample encode the same CDR3. The sample belongs to a study of blood T cell repertoires in COVID-19. The CDR3 sequence is 15 residues long. V lost 4 bases and J lost 7, with 17 bases in between. Germline CDR1 is SGHAT and CDR2 is FQNNGV. Original methodology: Reference gene primer amplification yielded estimated nucleated cell counts. The method was immunoSEQ multiplex PCR; TCRdb's version includes in-frame clones alone and lacks a portion of them. V and J calls plus clone size are reproduced from that table; the DNA served to infer D and trimming. The sample includes roughly 250,000 clones, approximately 88% of them seen just once.

Material: PBMCs or T cells enriched from blood (not recorded which). The rearrangement uses TRBV11-2 and TRBJ2-1; TRBD2 is a possible D gene (5 bases). The clonotype originates from a woman aged 40 to 55 with acute COVID-19. Here the CDR3 DNA reads TGTGCCAGCAGCTCCCTGGCGGGTATAACGAATGAGCAGTTCTTC. This encodes CASSSLAGITNEQFF.